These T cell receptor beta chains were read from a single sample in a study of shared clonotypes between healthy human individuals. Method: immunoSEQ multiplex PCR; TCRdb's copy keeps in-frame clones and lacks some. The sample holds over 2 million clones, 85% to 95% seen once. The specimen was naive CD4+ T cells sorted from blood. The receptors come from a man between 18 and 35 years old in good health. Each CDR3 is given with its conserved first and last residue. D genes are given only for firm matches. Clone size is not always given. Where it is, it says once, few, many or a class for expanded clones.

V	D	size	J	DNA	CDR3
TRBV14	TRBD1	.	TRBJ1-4	TGTGCCAGCAGCCGCATCGGACAGGGGATTGAAAAACTGTTTTTT	CASSRIGQGIEKLFF
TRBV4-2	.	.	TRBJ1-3	TGTGCCAGCAGCCAAGACTTGTCAGGGTCGGCCTCTGGAAACACCATATATTTT	CASSQDLSGSASGNTIYF
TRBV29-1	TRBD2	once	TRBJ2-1	TGCAGCGTTGAACGACTAGCCAAAAACATTCAGTTCTTC	CSVERLAKNIQFF
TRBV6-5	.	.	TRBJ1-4	TGTGCCAGCAGTTACTCGGGGCGACCTGAAAAACTGTTTTTT	CASSYSGRPEKLFF
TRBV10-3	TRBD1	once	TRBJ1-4	TGTGCCATCAGCGCCGGGACAGGTGTGGCAACTAATGAAAAACTGTTTTTT	CAISAGTGVATNEKLFF
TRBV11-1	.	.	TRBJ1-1	TGTGCCAGCAGCTTCACTAGGGGCTCGAACACTGAAGCTTTCTTT	CASSFTRGSNTEAFF
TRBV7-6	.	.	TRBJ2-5	TGTGCCAGCAGCTCAGACTTTGGGCTCGGGGACAAAATAGGGGAGACCCAGTACTTC	CASSSDFGLGDKIGETQYF
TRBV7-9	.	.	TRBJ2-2	TGTGCCAGCAGCTCAGGGACTTCAGCGGGCGGGGAGCTGTTTTTT	CASSSGTSAGGELFF
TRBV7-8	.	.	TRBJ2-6	TGTGCCAGCAGCCAAGTCAGTGGTGGGGCCAACGTCCTGACTTTC	CASSQVSGGANVLTF
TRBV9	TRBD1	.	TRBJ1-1	TGTGCCAGTCGACGAGACAGGGTAACTGAAGCTTTCTTT	CASRRDRVTEAFF
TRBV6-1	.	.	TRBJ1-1	TGTGCCAGCAGCCTGAGGGGAGATATGAACACTGAAGCTTTCTTT	CASSLRGDMNTEAFF
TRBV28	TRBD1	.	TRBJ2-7	TGTGCCAGCAGGCCCGGGACAGGGGCCTCCCCTGTAATCTACGAGCAGTACTTC	CASRPGTGASPVIYEQYF
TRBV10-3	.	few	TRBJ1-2	TGTGCCATCAGTGAGTCGTGGGCAGTCAATGGCTACACCTTC	CAISESWAVNGYTF
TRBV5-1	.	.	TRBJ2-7	TGCGCCAGCAGCTTGGCCTCCTACGAGCAGTACTTC	CASSLASYEQYF
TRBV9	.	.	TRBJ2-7	TGTGCCAGCAGCGTAGTAGCCCCCTACGAGCAGTACTTC	CASSVVAPYEQYF
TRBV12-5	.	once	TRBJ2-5	TGTGCTAGTGGTTTGGTAGGAAAAGGACAGCAAACAGACTGGCGCCAAGAGACCCAGTACTTC	CASGLVGKGQQTDWRQETQYF
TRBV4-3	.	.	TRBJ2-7	TGCGCCAGCAGCCAAGATCTTGGCGGTTCCACCTACGAGCAGTACTTC	CASSQDLGGSTYEQYF
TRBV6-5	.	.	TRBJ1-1	TGTGCCAGCAGTGGGGCAGGACGGATGAACACTGAAGCTTTCTTT	CASSGAGRMNTEAFF
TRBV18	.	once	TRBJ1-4	TGTGCCAGCTCACCACAGGTACAGCGAGGAGGTTTACTGTTTTTT	CASSPQVQRGGLLFF
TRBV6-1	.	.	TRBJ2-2	TGTGCCAGCAGTGCTGGTCAGGGGTCCGGGGAGCTGTTTTTT	CASSAGQGSGELFF
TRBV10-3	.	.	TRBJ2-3	TGTGCCATCAGCGGAGGGCTAGCGCTGGCAGATACGCAGTATTTT	CAISGGLALADTQYF
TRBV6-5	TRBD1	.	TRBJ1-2	TGTGCCAGCACCCCCCAAGGGACAGGGAACTATGGCTACACCTTC	CASTPQGTGNYGYTF
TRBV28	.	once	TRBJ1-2	TGTGCCAGCAGTTTCACTCGGCAGTCGGGTGGCTACACCTTC	CASSFTRQSGGYTF
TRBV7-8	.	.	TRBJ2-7	TGTGCCAGCAGCTCCTTTTCCTACGAGCAGTACTTC	CASSSFSYEQYF
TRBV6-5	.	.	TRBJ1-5	TGTGCCAGCAGTCTGGAGGGGCAGGGAAATCAGCCCCAGCATTTT	CASSLEGQGNQPQHF
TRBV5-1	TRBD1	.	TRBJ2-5	TGCGCCAGCAGCTTGGCCGGGACAGGGGCCCAAGAGACCCAGTACTTC	CASSLAGTGAQETQYF
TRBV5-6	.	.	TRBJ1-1	TGTGCCAGCAGCCGGCCCGCAGTAGATGAGAAAGCTTTCTTT	CASSRPAVDEKAFF
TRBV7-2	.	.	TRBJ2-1	TGTGCCAGCAGCGATCCCCGGGGAGTCAATGAGCAGTTCTTC	CASSDPRGVNEQFF
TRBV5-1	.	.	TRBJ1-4	TGCGCCAGCAGCTTGGCCACAAGGGGGTCGGATGAAAAACTGTTTTTT	CASSLATRGSDEKLFF
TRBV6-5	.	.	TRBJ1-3	TGTGCCAGCAGACAAGCGGGGGGCTCTGGAAACACCATATATTTT	CASRQAGGSGNTIYF